This is a list of T cell receptor beta chains from one sample in a study of T cell clones after liver transplantation. Method: immunoSEQ multiplex PCR; TCRdb's copy keeps in-frame clones and lacks some. This sample carries around 77,000 clones, about 80% of them seen once, and the ten largest clones take about 0.79%. This sample comprised CD4+ T cells from blood, obtained 12 months after liver transplant. The source of these receptors is a human patient who received a liver transplant. The T cells may come from the graft donor. Each CDR3 is given with its conserved first and last residue.

TRBJ2-1 | TRBV18 | 13 | CASSPGRDNEQFF
TRBJ1-1 | TRBV5-1 | 12 | CASKEPNTEAFF
TRBJ2-7 | TRBV6-5 | 15 | CASRALGQRQNEQYF
TRBJ1-4 | TRBV28 | 14 | CASAPWSEDEKLFF
TRBJ1-4 | TRBV11-2 | 15 | CASSFAGTLTEKLFF
TRBJ1-5 | TRBV28 | 16 | CASSLFGQYSNQPQHF
TRBJ2-1 | TRBV5-1 | 16 | CASSLGGGRERNEQFF
TRBJ2-1 | TRBV5-1 | 16 | CASSRTIEQGGNEQFF
TRBJ2-1 | TRBV6-4 | 14 | CASSDSPSHNEQFF
TRBJ2-7 | TRBV28 | 14 | CAGARRARLEWQYF
TRBJ2-3 | TRBV9 | 16 | CASSLWTSGSGDTQYF
TRBJ2-1 | TRBV5-1 | 15 | CASSSGQPPYNEQFF
TRBJ1-1 | TRBV13 | 14 | CASSPRDINTEAFF
TRBJ2-7 | TRBV14 | 16 | CASSANPGQGGYEQYF
TRBJ2-6 | TRBV5-6 | 15 | CASSLRGPGANVLTF
TRBJ1-3 | TRBV2 | 16 | CASSEAARGAGNTIYF
TRBJ1-1 | TRBV28 | 14 | CASSLLGRGTEAFF
TRBJ2-3 | TRBV5-1 | 15 | CASSPTGPFTDTQYF
TRBJ2-3 | TRBV19 | 12 | CASSVREDTQYF
TRBJ2-2 | TRBV11-3 | 13 | CASSLSRSGELFF
TRBJ2-1 | TRBV6-1 | 15 | CASRLAQHTYNEQFF
TRBJ1-3 | TRBV5-6 | 15 | CASNHYGGKRNTIYF
TRBJ2-7 | TRBV30 | 12 | CAWSTFSYEQYF
TRBJ1-5 | TRBV28 | 15 | CASSFSGGSNQPQHF
TRBJ2-4 | TRBV5-1 | 16 | CASSSWTGLAKNIQYF
TRBJ2-7 | TRBV4-1 | 17 | CASSQVRGAGTVYEQYF
TRBJ2-3 | TRBV19 | 13 | CASSSTTSYREYF
TRBJ1-1 | TRBV4-1 | 16 | CASSQGDRVRITEAFF
TRBJ2-1 | TRBV21-1 | 13 | CAGGTNSYNEQFF
TRBJ2-2 | TRBV6-5 | 16 | CASSYSGTIQTGELFF
TRBJ2-1 | TRBV27 | 16 | CASFESGTSGSNEQFF
TRBJ1-1 | TRBV5-1 | 14 | CASSGQMPFGEAFF
TRBJ1-1 | TRBV28 | 15 | CASSLYGQGNTEAFF
TRBJ2-3 | TRBV21-1 | 15 | CASSFKTVNSDTQYF
TRBJ1-1 | TRBV29-1 | 14 | CSVAGLNHRAEAFF
TRBJ2-1 | TRBV7-2 | 14 | CASRADWTRAEQFF